This TCR beta chain was captured by sequencing in a study of cytomegalovirus exposure and HLA in healthy donors. Study context: A preliminary data release comprised 80 million to 95 million unique TCRs obtained from HLA-typed donors. Study-wide findings and caveats: A later analysis, which compared TCR beta chains of equal frequency, found the HLA-associated ones more clonally expanded. The study recorded 160 or so TCR beta chains that were cytomegalovirus-associated.

Looked up from germline, CDR1 is LNHNV and CDR2 is YYDKDF (reference sequence). Deletions cut 4 bases from V and 0 bases from J, with 6 bases between. This CDR3 region has 13 residues. On this clone: The antigen remains unidentified.

Both 60 Vbeta primers and 13 Jbeta primers went into the PCR. Authors' processing steps: The count from a later analysis was 65 million to 90 million unique TCR beta chains, around 10 million of them shared. Sequencing was performed with immunoSEQ multiplex PCR; in TCRdb, only in-frame clones are kept and a portion is missing. That table supplies the V and J calls and clone size; D and trimming were determined from the DNA. The sample carries hundreds of thousands of clones, approximately 80% recorded once. The sequencing sample was made of PBMCs. The V and J genes are TRBV15 and TRBJ1-1; D call uncertain. The receptor's source is a man in his thirties or forties in good health and CMV-seronegative. The DNA for the CDR3 is TGTGCCACCAGCATAGACGTGAACACTGAAGCTTTCTTT. Translation: CATSIDVNTEAFF.